This entry lists 9 T cell receptor beta chains sequenced from one sample in a study of molecular identifiers for immune sequencing clone quantification. Each CDR3 protein gets one entry after TCRdb re-called the PCR reads with MiXCR. The sample holds approximately 550,000 distinct CDR3 sequences, 20% to 25% seen once. The sample taken for sequencing was naive CD8+ T cells from blood, with Jurkat cell RNA spiked in. Subset meaning: FACS-sorted CD8+CD4-CCR7+CD45RA+ naive T cells. The receptor source for this set is a human donor in good health. Some libraries in this study had Jurkat cell RNA spiked in.

This clonotype was seen only a few times. The V call is TRBV27, the J call TRBJ2-3, with TRBD2 identical over 7 bases. The J segment lost 5 bases and the V segment lost 7 bases, leaving 15 bases of the junction unmatched. The CDR3 has 16 residues. Germline-derived CDR1 and CDR2 are MNHEY and SMNVEV (reference sequence). CDR3 protein: CASTPLWGGAVDTQYF. In nucleotides, the CDR3 is TGTGCCAGCACTCCCCTTTGGGGGGGTGCGGTAGATACGCAGTATTTT.

On this clonotype: A single base separates this from a much larger clone, so it may be a read error. This sequence joins TRBV12-3 or TRBV12-4 and TRBJ1-5; TRBD1 aligns across 7 bases. With V trimmed by 5 bases and J by 3 bases, 7 bases remained unmatched. The CDR3 loop spans 15 amino acids. CDR3 coding DNA: TGTGCCAGCAGTCGTACAGGGGCGAACAATCAGCCCCAGCATTTT. Protein product: CASSRTGANNQPQHF.

As to this clonotype: A much larger clone lies one base from this, so it may be a read error. The chain recombines TRBV4-1 with TRBJ1-1; TRBD1 matches at 7 bases. This CDR3 region has 14 residues. J lost 3 bases, V lost 7 bases, and 8 bases had no gene match. Germline V gene sequence: CDR1 MGHRA, CDR2 YSYEKL. The chain's CDR3 is CASTMGQSDTEAFF. CDR3 DNA sequence: TGCGCCAGCACAATGGGACAGTCGGACACTGAAGCTTTCTTT.

This clonotype was counted many times. Mismatch with germline at one junction end may stem from a read error. This chain uses TRBV20-1 with TRBJ2-3; D might be TRBD1 (6 bases). Germline V lookup: CDR1 DFQATT, CDR2 SNEGSKA (reference sequence). The CDR3 spans 12 residues. Written as DNA, the CDR3 is TGCAGTGCTGAAACAGGGAGCCGGCCTCGAGATTTT. Translation: CSAETGSRPRDF.

This clonotype was observed a handful of times. The chain employs TRBV13 and TRBJ2-3; D is perhaps TRBD2 (6 bases). V was cut by 1 base and J by 2 bases, with 10 bases left in between. Germline CDR1 is PRHDT and CDR2 is FYEKMQ (reference sequence). The CDR3 length is 15 residues. CDR3 nucleotide sequence: TGTGCCAGCAGCTTAGCGGGGGAATACACAGATACGCAGTATTTT. It specifies CASSLAGEYTDTQYF. The variable domain in full, with the rest retrieved from reference TRBV13 and TRBJ2-3, is AAGVIQSPRHLIKEKRETATLKCYPIPRHDTVYWYQQGPGQDPQFLISFYEKMQSDKGSIPDRFSAQQFSDYHSELNMSSLELGDSALYFCASSLAGEYTDTQYFGPGTRLTVL.

A few counts support this clonotype. The rearrangement joins TRBV29-1 to TRBJ2-7; D call uncertain. V was cut by 2 bases and J by 3 bases, with 14 bases left in between. This CDR3 region has 14 residues. Germline lookup yields CDR1 SQVTM and CDR2 ANQGSEA. In DNA form, the CDR3 reads TGCAGCGTTGAACTTTCGGGCAGGAACTACGAGCAGTACTTC. As protein: CSVELSGRNYEQYF.

This clonotype was counted at least ten times. The rearrangement uses TRBV27 and TRBJ2-3; 8 bases are a match to TRBD1. CDR1 and CDR2 from the germline V gene are MNHEY and SMNVEV (reference sequence). This CDR3 region has 15 residues. The V and J ends lost 1 base and 4 bases, in that order; junction bases with no gene match: 4. DNA of the CDR3: TGTGCCAGCAGTTTATTTCAGGGGGCTGCAGATACGCAGTATTTT. It encodes CASSLFQGAADTQYF.

This rearrangement joins TRBV5-8 to TRBJ1-5; D unclear. Trimming pared 0 bases from V and 7 bases from J, leaving 11 bases between. This CDR3 contains 14 residues. The V gene's germline CDR1 is SGHTS and CDR2 YDEGEE. The CDR3 nucleotides read TGTGCCAGCAGCTTGGGGATAATGAGGCAGCCCCAGCATTTT. Translation: CASSLGIMRQPQHF. Combining the CDR3 with reference TRBV5-8 and TRBJ1-5 gives the whole variable domain EAGVTQSPTHLIKTRGQQATLRCSPISGHTSVYWYQQALGLGLQFLLWYDEGEERNRGNFPPRFSGRQFPNYSSELNVNALELEDSALYLCASSLGIMRQPQHFGDGTRLSIL.

This chain uses TRBV6-6 with TRBJ1-1; TRBD1 is a possible D gene (6 bases). This CDR3 spans 13 amino acids. The germline CDR1 and CDR2 sequences are MNHNY and SVGAGI (reference sequence). Trimming stripped 6 bases from V and 6 bases from J, with 14 bases between. In DNA, the CDR3 is TGTGCCAGCAGGGGCAGGGGTGCCCCTGAAGCTTTCTTT. The encoded protein is CASRGRGAPEAFF.